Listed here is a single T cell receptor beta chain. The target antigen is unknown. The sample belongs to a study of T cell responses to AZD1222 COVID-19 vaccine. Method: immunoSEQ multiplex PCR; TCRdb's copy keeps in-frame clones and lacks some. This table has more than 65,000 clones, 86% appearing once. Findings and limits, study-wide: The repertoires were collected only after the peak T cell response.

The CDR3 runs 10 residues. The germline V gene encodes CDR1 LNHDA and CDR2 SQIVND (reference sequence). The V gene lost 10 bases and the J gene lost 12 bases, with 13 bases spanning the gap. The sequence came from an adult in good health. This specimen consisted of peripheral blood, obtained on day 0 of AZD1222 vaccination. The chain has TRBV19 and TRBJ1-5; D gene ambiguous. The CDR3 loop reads CATGMLSQHF. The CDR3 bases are TGTGCCACCGGAATGTTGAGCCAGCATTTT.